These 27 T cell receptor beta chains were all obtained from the same sample, sequenced in a study of shared T cell receptors in the human thymus. The data were produced by immunoSEQ multiplex PCR, yet TCRdb's version contains in-frame clones alone and is incomplete. Counted here are some 640,000 clones, 80% to 90% occurring once; the ten biggest clones make up over 0.008%. The sample also formed part of further work on human thymus T cells.

The sample comprised thymocytes. The source of these receptors is a boy under two years old with a congenital heart defect.

This clone was seen only once. The chain carries TRBV29-1 and TRBJ1-3; D uncertain. V shed 3 bases and J shed 2 bases, with 8 bases lying between them. CDR3 length: 13 amino acids. Germline CDR1 and CDR2: SQVTM and ANQGSEA. The CDR3 region has the DNA TGCAGCGTTGATGAGGGAGCTGGAAACACCATATATTTT. Its protein product is CSVDEGAGNTIYF.

The chain has TRBV18 and TRBJ1-1; TRBD1 is a possible D gene (5 bases). The V end was cut by 3 bases, the J end by 3 bases, with 11 bases between. Germline-derived CDR1 and CDR2 are KGHSH and LQKENI. The CDR3 totals 14 residues. The CDR3 nucleotides are TGTGCCAGCTCACCGTTCAGGGAGGACACTGAAGCTTTCTTT. Translating gives CASSPFREDTEAFF.

With respect to this clone: Other nucleotide sequences from this sample produce the same CDR3. The chain carries TRBV15 and TRBJ2-3; TRBD2 aligns across 7 bases. This CDR3 has 15 residues. After removal of 1 base from V and 1 base from J, the junction contained 2 bases not matched to a gene. Germline CDR1 and CDR2: LNHNV and YYDKDF (reference sequence). CDR3 DNA sequence: TGTGCCACCAGCAGAGGGGGGGGTGGCACAGATACGCAGTATTTT. Protein: CATSRGGGGTDTQYF.

This chain joins TRBV4-1 and TRBJ1-2; 8 positions match TRBD1. Losses at the gene ends were 1 base for V and 8 bases for J; bases not matched to a gene: 6. CDR1 and CDR2 from the germline V gene are MGHRA and YSYEKL. The CDR3 length is 14 residues. The CDR3 loop reads CASSQGTGPRGYTF. Written as DNA, the CDR3 is TGCGCCAGCAGCCAAGGGACAGGGCCGCGGGGCTACACCTTC.

The CDR3 region is CASRRPDTEAFF. CDR3 coding DNA: TGTGCCAGTAGACGCCCGGACACTGAAGCTTTCTTT. This chain uses TRBV19 with TRBJ1-1; D remains unclear. CDR1 LNHDA and CDR2 SQIVND come from the germline V gene (reference sequence). V shed 6 bases and J shed 3 bases, with 8 bases lying between them. CDR3 length: 12 amino acids.

The V gene is TRBV9, the J gene TRBJ2-1; 7 positions agree with TRBD2. Germline V gives CDR1 SGDLS, CDR2 YYNGEE. Germline trimming cut 0 bases from V and 3 bases from J; bases unmatched to any gene: 9. CDR3 size: 17 residues. The DNA for the CDR3 is TGTGCCAGCAGCGTAGCAGAGATGACTAGCAACTACAATGAGCAGTTCTTC. Amino acids: CASSVAEMTSNYNEQFF.

The chain combines TRBV25-1 with TRBJ1-1; D possibly corresponds to TRBD1 (6 bases). The CDR3 totals 16 residues. CDR1 MGHDK and CDR2 SYGVNS come from the germline V gene. Trimming stripped 2 bases from V and 0 bases from J, with 13 bases between. CDR3 sequence reads: CASSEGGRNLNTEAFF. Here the CDR3 DNA reads TGTGCCAGCAGTGAAGGGGGCCGGAACCTGAACACTGAAGCTTTCTTT.

The sample holds one count of this clone. This rearrangement joins TRBV9 to TRBJ1-1; 8 nucleotides agree with TRBD1. V lost 2 bases to trimming and J lost 3 bases; unmatched junction nucleotides: 12. This CDR3 comprises 17 residues. Germline CDR1 SGDLS, CDR2 YYNGEE. As DNA, the CDR3 is TGTGCCAGCAGCGTCGTTTCGGGACAGGAGGCGGACACTGAAGCTTTCTTT. Encoded protein: CASSVVSGQEADTEAFF.

The chain recombines TRBV6-5 with TRBJ2-5, with a weak D call TRBD2 (6 bases). The CDR3 has 15 amino acids. CDR1 is MNHEY and CDR2 is SVGAGI in the germline V gene. With 10 bases removed from V and 3 bases from J, the gap between germline ends came to 21 bases. The CDR3 loop is CATSPAGLAKETQYF. The DNA for the CDR3 is TGTGCCACCTCCCCCGCGGGGCTAGCGAAAGAGACCCAGTACTTC.

The chain couples TRBV4-1 to TRBJ2-7; D is possibly TRBD1 (6 bases). The germline CDR1 and CDR2 sequences are MGHRA and YSYEKL. The CDR3 covers 14 residues. Between the trimmed V and J ends, which lost 3 bases and 3 bases, there was a span of 12 bases. The CDR3 is CASSHFTGFYEQYF. The CDR3 bases are TGCGCCAGCAGCCACTTTACAGGGTTCTACGAGCAGTACTTC.

Only one count was recorded for this clone. The chain links TRBV10-3 to TRBJ2-7; D possibly corresponds to TRBD1 (6 bases). Germline V gene sequence: CDR1 ENHRY, CDR2 SYGVKD. The CDR3 runs to 15 residues. V was clipped by 2 bases and J by 4 bases, with 15 bases between them. The CDR3 is CAISERDKGRYEQYF. Here the CDR3 DNA reads TGTGCCATCAGTGAGAGGGACAAAGGGAGATACGAGCAGTACTTC.

The chain couples TRBV28 to TRBJ1-2, with D possibly TRBD1 on 6 matching bases. Germline assignment: CDR1 MDHEN and CDR2 SYDVKM. The ends were cut back, 3 bases at V and 7 bases at J, with 30 bases in the middle. There are 19 residues in the CDR3. DNA for the CDR3: TGTGCCAGCAGTTTGGGGGCAAAGGCTAGGGTGGTGATTCGGAGTGGCTACACCTTC. It translates to CASSLGAKARVVIRSGYTF.

The V call is TRBV12-5, the J call TRBJ2-7; a possible D gene is TRBD1 (6 bases). The CDR3 totals 18 residues. Trimming left V 0 bases short and J 0 bases short, with 18 bases between. Germline assignment: CDR1 LGHNT and CDR2 FRNRAP. Here the CDR3 DNA reads TGTGCTAGTGGTTTGGTACCTACCCGGACAGAGAGCTCCTACGAGCAGTACTTC. Its translation is CASGLVPTRTESSYEQYF.

This clone was picked up a small number of times. The same CDR3 also results from other DNA sequences found in this sample. The V and J genes are TRBV14 and TRBJ2-7; 9 positions match TRBD2. CDR1 is SGHDN, CDR2 FVKESK, per germline. The CDR3 extends over 15 amino acids. Unmatched junction bases numbered 2, after V lost 2 bases and J lost 0 bases. CDR3 residues: CASSQLSGGSYEQYF. The CDR3 DNA follows: TGTGCCAGCAGCCAACTTAGCGGGGGCTCCTACGAGCAGTACTTC. Variable domain in full (rest from reference TRBV14 and TRBJ2-7): EAGVTQFPSHSVIEKGQTVTLRCDPISGHDNLYWYRRVMGKEIKFLLHFVKESKQDESGMPNNRFLAERTGGTYSTLKVQPAELEDSGVYFCASSQLSGGSYEQYFGPGTRLTVT.

The rearrangement joins TRBV28 to TRBJ1-5; weak D call: TRBD1 (5 bases). Between the trimmed V and J ends, which lost 10 bases and 2 bases, there was a span of 15 bases. The CDR3 runs 14 residues. The V gene's germline CDR1 is MDHEN and CDR2 SYDVKM. The CDR3 DNA reads TGTGCCACCACCCCAGGGAGGGGCAATCAGCCCCAGCATTTT. Encoded protein: CATTPGRGNQPQHF. The whole variable domain, filled in from reference TRBV28 and TRBJ1-5, reads DVKVTQSSRYLVKRTGEKVFLECVQDMDHENMFWYRQDPGLGLRLIYFSYDVKMKEKGDIPEGYSVSREKKERFSLILESASTNQTSMYLCATTPGRGNQPQHFGDGTRLSIL.

The chain links TRBV15 to TRBJ1-1; D is unresolved. From germline, CDR1 is LNHNV and CDR2 YYDKDF (reference sequence). V was trimmed by 0 bases and J by 1 base, leaving 18 bases between them. The CDR3 is 18 residues long. CDR3 amino acids: CATSRDSRFEVWNTEAFF. The CDR3 region has the DNA TGTGCCACCAGCAGAGATAGTAGGTTCGAGGTCTGGAACACTGAAGCTTTCTTT.

V and J are TRBV4-3 and TRBJ2-3; D uncertain. CDR1 LGHNA and CDR2 YSLEER come from the germline V gene. V was clipped by 1 base and J by 1 base, with 9 bases between them. This CDR3 spans 15 amino acids. The CDR3 DNA reads as TGCGCCAGCAGCCAAGTGTTGGCTGGCACAGATACGCAGTATTTT. Its protein product is CASSQVLAGTDTQYF.

This clone showed up just a few times. CDR3 bases: TGCGCCAGCAGCGCCTGGACAGGGCAGTACAATGAGCAGTTCTTC. Translated: CASSAWTGQYNEQFF. The chain recombines TRBV5-1 with TRBJ2-1; 8 bases match TRBD1. Trimming at V came to 4 bases and at J to 4 bases, leaving 7 bases not matched to a gene. This CDR3 spans 15 amino acids. The germline gives CDR1 SGHRS, CDR2 YFSETQ.

The chain couples TRBV18 to TRBJ2-2, with a weak D call TRBD1 (6 bases). V shed 4 bases and J shed 1 base, with 13 bases lying between them. CDR1 is KGHSH, CDR2 LQKENI, per germline. The CDR3 spans 16 residues. CDR3 sequence (DNA): TGTGCCAGCTCACTCGCCGGGACACAGAACACCGGGGAGCTGTTTTTT. Its protein is CASSLAGTQNTGELFF.

This clone occurred once. The V and J genes are TRBV29-1 and TRBJ1-4; 10 bases map to TRBD1. This CDR3 contains 15 residues. Looked up from germline, CDR1 is SQVTM and CDR2 is ANQGSEA. V trimming: 7 bases; J trimming: 8 bases; junction bases outside the gene matches: 13. CDR3 sequence reads: CSARRGQGFVEKLFF. The CDR3 DNA reads as TGCAGCGCCCGCCGGGGACAGGGGTTTGTCGAAAAACTGTTTTTT.

In its sample, this clone was seen once. This chain joins TRBV6-5 and TRBJ1-1; D might be TRBD1 (6 bases). Trimming shortened V by 4 bases and J by 7 bases, and 13 bases separated the two germline ends. This CDR3 is 13 amino acids long. CDR1 and CDR2 from the germline V gene are MNHEY and SVGAGI. CDR3 coding DNA: TGTGCCAGCAGTTCCTGGACAGATTTTGAAGCTTTCTTT. It codes for CASSSWTDFEAFF.

This clone was picked up one time. The chain's CDR3 is CAWSGGQCHSGNTIYF. CDR3 DNA: TGTGCCTGGAGTGGGGGCCAGTGTCACTCTGGAAACACCATATATTTT. This chain uses TRBV30 with TRBJ1-3; a possible D gene is TRBD1 (5 bases). Germline assignment: CDR1 GTSNPN and CDR2 SVGIG (reference sequence). Trimming left V 1 base short and J 0 bases short, with 13 bases between. This CDR3 is 16 amino acids long.

The chain links TRBV15 to TRBJ1-4, with 8 bases aligning to TRBD1. With 5 bases clipped from V and 4 bases from J, the junction kept 21 bases outside the gene matches. From germline, CDR1 is LNHNV and CDR2 YYDKDF (reference sequence). The CDR3 runs 20 residues. For the CDR3, the DNA is TGTGCCACCAGCTTCTACCAACCCGGGACAGGTCAAAAAGTTAATGAAAAACTGTTTTTT. Translated: CATSFYQPGTGQKVNEKLFF.

The chain carries TRBV7-8 and TRBJ1-4, with TRBD1 matching 10 bases. V lost 2 bases to trimming and J lost 4 bases; unmatched junction nucleotides: 4. The germline V gene encodes CDR1 SGHVS and CDR2 FQNEAQ. CDR3 length: 16 amino acids. As DNA, the CDR3 is TGTGCCAGCAGCTTACCGCGGACAGGGGGTAATGAAAAACTGTTTTTT. It is translated as CASSLPRTGGNEKLFF.

The rearrangement uses TRBV14 and TRBJ2-1; 8 bases are shared with TRBD2. Germline CDR1 reads SGHDN; CDR2 reads FVKESK. V shed 0 bases and J 5 bases; nucleotides not matched to a gene: 9. CDR3 length: 17 residues. CDR3 region: CASSQEKTLAVHNEQFF. The CDR3 DNA follows: TGTGCCAGCAGCCAAGAAAAAACACTAGCGGTTCACAATGAGCAGTTCTTC.

This clone has only a few counts. The genes are TRBV2 and TRBJ2-7; perhaps TRBD1 as D (6 bases). CDR1 is SNHLY and CDR2 is FYNNEI in the germline V gene. V was cut by 2 bases and J by 5 bases, with 10 bases left in between. The length of the CDR3 is 13 residues. CDR3 bases: TGTGCCAGCAGTGAACAGGGGCAAAACGAGCAGTACTTC. Its protein is CASSEQGQNEQYF.

The chain couples TRBV7-7 to TRBJ2-2; TRBD2 matches 11 bases. This CDR3 comprises 17 residues. Trimming at V came to 4 bases and at J to 6 bases, leaving 10 bases not matched to a gene. The V gene's germline CDR1 is SSHAT and CDR2 FNYEAQ (reference sequence). CDR3 residues: CASSSRLAGLEAGELFF. CDR3 nucleotides: TGTGCCAGCAGCTCACGACTAGCGGGATTGGAGGCCGGGGAGCTGTTTTTT.